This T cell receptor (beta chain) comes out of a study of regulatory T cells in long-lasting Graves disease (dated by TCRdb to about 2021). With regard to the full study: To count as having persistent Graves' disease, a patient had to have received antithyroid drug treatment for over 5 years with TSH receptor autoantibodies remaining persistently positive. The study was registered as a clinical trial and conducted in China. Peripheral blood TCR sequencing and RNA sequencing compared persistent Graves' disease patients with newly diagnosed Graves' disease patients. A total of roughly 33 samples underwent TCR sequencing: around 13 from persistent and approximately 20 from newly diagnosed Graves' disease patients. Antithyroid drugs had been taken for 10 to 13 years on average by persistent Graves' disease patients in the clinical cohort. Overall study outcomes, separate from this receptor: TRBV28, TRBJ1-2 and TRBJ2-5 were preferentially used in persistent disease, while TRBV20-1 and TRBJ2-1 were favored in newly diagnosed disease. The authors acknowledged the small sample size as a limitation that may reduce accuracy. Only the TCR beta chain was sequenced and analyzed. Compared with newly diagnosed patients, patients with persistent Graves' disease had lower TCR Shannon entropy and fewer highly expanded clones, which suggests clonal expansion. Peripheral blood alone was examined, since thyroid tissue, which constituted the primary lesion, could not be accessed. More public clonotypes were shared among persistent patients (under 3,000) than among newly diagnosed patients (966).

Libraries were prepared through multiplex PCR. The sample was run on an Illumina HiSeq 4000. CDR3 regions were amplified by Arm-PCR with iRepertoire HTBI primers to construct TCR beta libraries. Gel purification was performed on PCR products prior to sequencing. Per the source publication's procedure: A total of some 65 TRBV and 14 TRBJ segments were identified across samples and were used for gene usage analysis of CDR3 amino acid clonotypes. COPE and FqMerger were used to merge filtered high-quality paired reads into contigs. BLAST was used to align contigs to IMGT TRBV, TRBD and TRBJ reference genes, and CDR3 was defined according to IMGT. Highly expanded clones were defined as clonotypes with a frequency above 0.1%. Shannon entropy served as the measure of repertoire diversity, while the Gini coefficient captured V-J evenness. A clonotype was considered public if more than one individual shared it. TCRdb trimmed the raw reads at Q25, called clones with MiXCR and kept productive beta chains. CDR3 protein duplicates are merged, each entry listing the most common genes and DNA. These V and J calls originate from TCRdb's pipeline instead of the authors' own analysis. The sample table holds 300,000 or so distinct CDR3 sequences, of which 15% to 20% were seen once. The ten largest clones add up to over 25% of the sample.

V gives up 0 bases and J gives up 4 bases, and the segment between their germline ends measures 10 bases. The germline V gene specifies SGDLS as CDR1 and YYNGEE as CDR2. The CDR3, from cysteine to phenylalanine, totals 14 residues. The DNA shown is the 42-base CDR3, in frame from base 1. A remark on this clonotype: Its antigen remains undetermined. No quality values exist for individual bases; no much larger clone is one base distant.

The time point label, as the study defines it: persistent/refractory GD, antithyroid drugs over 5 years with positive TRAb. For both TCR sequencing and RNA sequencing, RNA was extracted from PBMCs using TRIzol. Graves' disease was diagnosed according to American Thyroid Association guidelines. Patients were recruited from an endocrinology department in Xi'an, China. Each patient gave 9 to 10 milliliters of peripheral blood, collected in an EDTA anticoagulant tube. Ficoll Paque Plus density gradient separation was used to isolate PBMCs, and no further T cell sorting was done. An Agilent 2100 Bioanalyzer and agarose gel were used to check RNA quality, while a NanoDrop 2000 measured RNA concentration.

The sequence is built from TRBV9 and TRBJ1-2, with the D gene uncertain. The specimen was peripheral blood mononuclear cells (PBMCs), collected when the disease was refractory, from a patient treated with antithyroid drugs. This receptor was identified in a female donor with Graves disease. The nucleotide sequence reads TGTGCCAGCAGCGTAGCGCGACACGGCTATGGCTACACCTTC. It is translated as CASSVARHGYGYTF.